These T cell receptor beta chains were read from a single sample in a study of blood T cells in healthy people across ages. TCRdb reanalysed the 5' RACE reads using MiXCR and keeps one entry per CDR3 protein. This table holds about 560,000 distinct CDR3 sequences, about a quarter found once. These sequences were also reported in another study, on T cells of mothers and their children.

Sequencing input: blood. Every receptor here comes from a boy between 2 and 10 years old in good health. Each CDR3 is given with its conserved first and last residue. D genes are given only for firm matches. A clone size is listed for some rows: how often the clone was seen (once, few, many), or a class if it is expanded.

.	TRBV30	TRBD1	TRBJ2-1	CAWSRDRGNEQFF	TGTGCCTGGAGCAGAGACAGGGGAAATGAGCAGTTCTTC
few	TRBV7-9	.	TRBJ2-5	CASSPPMRQGKETQYF	TGTGCCAGCAGCCCCCCAATGAGGCAGGGGAAAGAGACCCAGTACTTC
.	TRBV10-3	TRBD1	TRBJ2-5	CAISAGTGEEETQYF	TGTGCCATCAGCGCCGGGACAGGGGAGGAGGAGACCCAGTACTTC
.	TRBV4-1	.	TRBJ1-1	CASSQDKNRGLNTEAFF	TGCGCCAGCAGCCAAGATAAAAATCGGGGCTTGAACACTGAAGCTTTCTTT
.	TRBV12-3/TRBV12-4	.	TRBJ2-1	CASSFHAPNEQFF	TGTGCCAGCAGTTTCCATGCTCCCAATGAGCAGTTCTTC
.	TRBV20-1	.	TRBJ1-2	CSASELANYGYTF	TGCAGTGCTAGTGAGTTAGCTAACTATGGCTACACCTTC
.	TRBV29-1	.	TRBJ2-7	CSVSGLANEQYF	TGCAGCGTCTCGGGGTTGGCCAACGAGCAGTACTTC
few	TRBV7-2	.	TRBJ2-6	CASSLTGPGANVLTF	TGTGCCAGCAGCTTAACAGGGCCTGGGGCCAACGTCCTGACTTTC
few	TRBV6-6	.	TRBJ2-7	CASSYGASTYEQYF	TGTGCCAGCAGTTACGGTGCCAGCACCTACGAGCAGTACTTC
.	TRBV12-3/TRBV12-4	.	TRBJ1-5	CASSISIRQPQHF	TGTGCCAGTAGTATTAGTATACGTCAGCCCCAGCATTTT
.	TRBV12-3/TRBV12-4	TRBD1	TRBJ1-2	CASSFTGQGVRGYTF	TGTGCCAGCAGTTTCACGGGACAGGGAGTGAGGGGCTACACCTTC